This TCR beta chain is from a study of control samples from healthy donors and cancer patients. There are 15 residues in the CDR3. Germline V lookup: CDR1 LGHDT, CDR2 YNNKEL (reference sequence). Trimming pared 3 bases from V and 0 bases from J, leaving 9 bases between. Clones were read by immunoSEQ multiplex PCR, and TCRdb kept only the in-frame ones, dropping some. The repertoire holds 100,000 to 150,000 clones, approximately 90% seen once, with 7.8% in the top ten. The sequenced sample consisted of blood. The rearrangement joins TRBV3-1 (or the pseudogene TRBV3-2) to TRBJ2-4, with D tentatively TRBD1 or TRBD2 (6 bases each). This sequence was found in a young woman in good health. Written as DNA, the CDR3 is TGTGCCAGCAGCCAGGGGGGCCTAGCCAAAAACATTCAGTACTTC. It encodes CASSQGGLAKNIQYF.